In this sample, the clone carrying this T cell receptor beta chain turned up many times. This specimen comes from a study of T-cell reconstitution after alpha-beta-depleted transplantation in children. Unique molecular identifiers were used to barcode this TCRbeta library. TCRdb reanalysed the PCR reads using MiXCR and keeps one entry per CDR3 protein. Of approximately 83,000 distinct CDR3 sequences in the sample, 10% to 15% were seen once. V gave up 2 bases and J gave up 2 bases, with 7 bases separating them. The CDR3 is 14 residues long. CDR1 and CDR2 from the germline V gene are SGHRS and YFSETQ. The receptor was isolated from a human donor who donated a stem cell graft to a child with inherited bone marrow failure. The chain is built from TRBV5-1 and TRBJ2-2, with D uncertain. The material was PBMCs from the stem cell graft donor, obtained from the stem cell graft. The CDR3 sequence is CASSLEANTGELFF. CDR3 nucleotide sequence: TGCGCCAGCAGCTTAGAGGCCAACACCGGGGAGCTGTTTTTT.